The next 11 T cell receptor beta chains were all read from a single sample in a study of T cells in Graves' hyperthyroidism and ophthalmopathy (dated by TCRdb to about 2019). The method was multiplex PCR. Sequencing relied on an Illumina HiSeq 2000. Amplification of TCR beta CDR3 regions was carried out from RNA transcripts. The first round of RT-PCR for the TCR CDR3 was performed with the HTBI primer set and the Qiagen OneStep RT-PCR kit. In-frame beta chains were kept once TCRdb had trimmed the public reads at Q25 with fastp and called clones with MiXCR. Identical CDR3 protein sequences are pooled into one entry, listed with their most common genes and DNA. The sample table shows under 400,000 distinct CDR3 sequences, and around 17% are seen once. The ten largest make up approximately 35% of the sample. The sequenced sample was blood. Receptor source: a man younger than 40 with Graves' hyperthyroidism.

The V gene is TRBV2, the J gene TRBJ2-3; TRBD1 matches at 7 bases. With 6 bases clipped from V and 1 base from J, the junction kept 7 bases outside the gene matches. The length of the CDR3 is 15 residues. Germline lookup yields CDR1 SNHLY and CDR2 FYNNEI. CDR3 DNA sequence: TGTGCCAGCAGCCAGAGGACAGGCCGCACAGATACGCAGTATTTT. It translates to CASSQRTGRTDTQYF.

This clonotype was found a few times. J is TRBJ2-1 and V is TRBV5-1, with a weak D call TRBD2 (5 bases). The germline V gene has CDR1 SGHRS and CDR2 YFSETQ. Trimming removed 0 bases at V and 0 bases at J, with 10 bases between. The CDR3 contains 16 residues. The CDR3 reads CASSLAGERSYNEQFF. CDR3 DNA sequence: TGCGCCAGCAGCTTGGCCGGGGAGCGCTCCTACAATGAGCAGTTCTTC.

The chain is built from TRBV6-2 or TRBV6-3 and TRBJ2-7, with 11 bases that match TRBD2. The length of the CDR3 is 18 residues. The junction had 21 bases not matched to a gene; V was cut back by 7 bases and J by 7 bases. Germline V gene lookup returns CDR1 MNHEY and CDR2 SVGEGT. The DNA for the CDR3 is TGTGCCAGCAAGAGAACTAGCGGGGGAGGCGGACCGGGTGGTGAGCAGTACTTC. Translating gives CASKRTSGGGGPGGEQYF.

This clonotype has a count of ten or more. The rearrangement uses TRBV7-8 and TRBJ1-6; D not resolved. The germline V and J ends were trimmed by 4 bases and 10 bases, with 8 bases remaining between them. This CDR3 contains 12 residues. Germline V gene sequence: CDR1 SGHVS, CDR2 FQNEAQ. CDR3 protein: CASSSPTSPLHF. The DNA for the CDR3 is TGTGCCAGCAGCTCCCCCACGTCACCCCTCCACTTT.

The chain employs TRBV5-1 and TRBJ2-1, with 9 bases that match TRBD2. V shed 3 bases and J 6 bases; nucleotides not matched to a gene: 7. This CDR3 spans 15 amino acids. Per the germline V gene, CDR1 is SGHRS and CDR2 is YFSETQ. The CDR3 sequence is CASSYIAGAINEQFF. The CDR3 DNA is TGCGCCAGCAGCTACATAGCGGGAGCGATCAATGAGCAGTTCTTC.

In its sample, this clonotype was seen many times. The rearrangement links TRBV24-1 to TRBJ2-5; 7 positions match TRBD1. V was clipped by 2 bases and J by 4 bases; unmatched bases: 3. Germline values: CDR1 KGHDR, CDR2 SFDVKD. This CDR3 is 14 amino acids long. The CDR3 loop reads CATSDSRGRETQYF. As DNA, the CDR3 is TGTGCCACCAGTGATTCAAGGGGGCGAGAGACCCAGTACTTC.

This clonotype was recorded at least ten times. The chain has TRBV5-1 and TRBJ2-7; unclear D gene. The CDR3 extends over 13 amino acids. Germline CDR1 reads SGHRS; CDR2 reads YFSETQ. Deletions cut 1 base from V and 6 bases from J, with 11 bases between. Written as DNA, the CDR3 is TGCGCCAGCAGCTTGTTTCTTTCGGGCGAGCAGTACTTC. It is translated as CASSLFLSGEQYF.

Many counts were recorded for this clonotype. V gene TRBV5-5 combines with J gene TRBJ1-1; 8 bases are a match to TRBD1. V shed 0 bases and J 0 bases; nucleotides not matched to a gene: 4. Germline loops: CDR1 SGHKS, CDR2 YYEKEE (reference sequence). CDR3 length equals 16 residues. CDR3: CASSLGQGAMNTEAFF. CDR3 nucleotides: TGTGCCAGCAGCTTGGGCCAGGGGGCGATGAACACTGAAGCTTTCTTT. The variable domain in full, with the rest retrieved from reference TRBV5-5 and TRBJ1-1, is DAGVTQSPTHLIKTRGQQVTLRCSPISGHKSVSWYQQVLGQGPQFIFQYYEKEERGRGNFPDRFSARQFPNYSSELNVNALLLGDSALYLCASSLGQGAMNTEAFFGQGTRLTVV.

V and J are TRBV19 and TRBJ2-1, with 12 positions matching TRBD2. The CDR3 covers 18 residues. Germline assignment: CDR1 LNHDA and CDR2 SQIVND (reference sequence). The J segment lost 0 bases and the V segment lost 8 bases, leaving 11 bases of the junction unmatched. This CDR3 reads CASGTTTTSGSSYNEQFF. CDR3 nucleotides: TGTGCCAGTGGTACGACAACGACTAGCGGGAGCTCCTACAATGAGCAGTTCTTC.

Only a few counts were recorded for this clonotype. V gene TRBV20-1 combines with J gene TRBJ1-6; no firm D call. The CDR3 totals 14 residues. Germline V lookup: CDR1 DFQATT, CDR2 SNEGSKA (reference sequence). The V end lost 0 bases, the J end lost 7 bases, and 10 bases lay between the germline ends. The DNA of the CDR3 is TGCAGTGCTAGAGATGGGCCTTACAATTCACCCCTCCACTTT. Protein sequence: CSARDGPYNSPLHF.

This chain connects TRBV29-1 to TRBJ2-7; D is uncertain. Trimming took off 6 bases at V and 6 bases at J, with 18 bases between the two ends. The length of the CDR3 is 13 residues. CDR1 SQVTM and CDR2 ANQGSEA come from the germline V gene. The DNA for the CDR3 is TGCAGCGTCGGATTCGTGGGTTTTGGCGAGCAGTACTTC. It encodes CSVGFVGFGEQYF.